A single sample gave rise to the 27 T cell receptor beta chains below, sequenced in a study of T cell repertoires in cytomegalovirus infection. One entry per CDR3 protein results from TCRdb running MiXCR on the reads. The sample holds around 550,000 distinct CDR3 sequences; 26% are singletons and the top ten take over 10%. Sequencing was done on a sample of PBMCs. These receptors all come from a human donor in good health (CMV status not recorded). Some clones in this sample may be carry-over from other donors' samples.

The table lists this clonotype with a few counts. The chain links TRBV27 to TRBJ2-3; D not resolved. V was trimmed by 5 bases and J by 11 bases, leaving 14 bases between them. This CDR3 spans 12 amino acids. Germline assignment: CDR1 MNHEY and CDR2 SMNVEV (reference sequence). The CDR3 sequence is CASSPGLSGQYF. The CDR3 coding sequence is TGTGCCAGCAGTCCCGGGCTGTCGGGGCAGTATTTT.

The V and J genes are TRBV28 and TRBJ2-7; TRBD2 is a possible D gene (5 bases). The CDR3 extends over 16 amino acids. Trimming stripped 7 bases from V and 1 base from J, with 20 bases between. Germline V gene lookup returns CDR1 MDHEN and CDR2 SYDVKM. The CDR3 here is CASTIGGATLSYEQYF. CDR3 in DNA: TGTGCCAGCACCATTGGAGGAGCTACTTTATCCTACGAGCAGTACTTC. The full variable domain, completed using reference TRBV28 and TRBJ2-7, is DVKVTQSSRYLVKRTGEKVFLECVQDMDHENMFWYRQDPGLGLRLIYFSYDVKMKEKGDIPEGYSVSREKKERFSLILESASTNQTSMYLCASTIGGATLSYEQYFGPGTRLTVT.

The gene calls are TRBV5-1 and TRBJ2-7; D remains unclear. Trimming pared 5 bases from V and 0 bases from J, leaving 12 bases between. Germline loops: CDR1 SGHRS, CDR2 YFSETQ. This CDR3 spans 14 amino acids. DNA of the CDR3: TGCGCCAGCAGGGTAGGACCGAGCTCCTACGAGCAGTACTTC. Its translation: CASRVGPSSYEQYF.

V usage is TRBV7-9 and J usage is TRBJ2-7, with D unclear. Germline CDR1 SEHNR, CDR2 FQNEAQ (reference sequence). The CDR3 is 12 residues long. Trimming took off 4 bases at V and 5 bases at J, with 9 bases between the two ends. The CDR3 coding sequence is TGTGCCAGCAGCTCTATCAGTGACGAGCAGTACTTC. Translating gives CASSSISDEQYF.

This rearrangement joins TRBV7-9 to TRBJ2-5; a possible D gene is TRBD2 (7 bases). The germline CDR1 and CDR2 sequences are SEHNR and FQNEAQ (reference sequence). V dropped 7 bases and J dropped 5 bases, with 20 bases sitting between them. There are 15 residues in the CDR3. CDR3 amino acids: CASTPPGGLEETQYF. DNA of the CDR3: TGTGCCAGCACCCCTCCCGGGGGGCTCGAGGAGACCCAGTACTTC.

This clonotype was recorded a few times. CDR3 bases: TGTGCCAGCAGCTTAGAGAAGGTTCAGTTCGCGAACACTGAAGCTTTCTTT. This translates into CASSLEKVQFANTEAFF. The chain combines TRBV7-9 with TRBJ1-1; unclear D gene. The CDR3 loop spans 17 amino acids. V lost 1 base and J lost 1, with 16 bases in between. Germline V gene data show CDR1 as SEHNR and CDR2 as FQNEAQ (reference sequence).

There are a few counts of this clonotype. The chain uses TRBV6-2 or TRBV6-3 and TRBJ2-7; no clear D. Trimming cost V 5 bases and J 7 bases, with 12 bases left between them. Germline V gene data show CDR1 as MNHEY and CDR2 as SVGEGT. The CDR3 extends over 12 amino acids. The CDR3 sequence is CASSNNQAEQYV. The CDR3 nucleotides read TGTGCCAGCAGTAATAATCAAGCGGAGCAGTACGTC.

In its sample, this clonotype was seen a few times. The chain couples TRBV7-6 to TRBJ2-1; 12 nucleotides match TRBD2. Germline V gene data show CDR1 as SGHVS and CDR2 as FNYEAQ. J gave up 3 bases and V 4 bases, and 16 bases lay outside the gene matches. The CDR3 has 20 residues. The CDR3 sequence is CASSSRTKTGTSGFYNEQFF. CDR3 bases: TGTGCCAGCAGCTCCCGGACAAAAACGGGGACTAGCGGGTTCTACAATGAGCAGTTCTTC. Drawing the rest from reference TRBV7-6 and TRBJ2-1, the complete variable domain is GAGVSQSPRYKVTKRGQDVALRCDPISGHVSLYWYRQALGQGPEFLTYFNYEAQQDKSGLPNDRFSAERPEGSISTLTIQRTEQRDSAMYRCASSSRTKTGTSGFYNEQFFGPGTRLTVL.

The chain combines TRBV19 with TRBJ2-1; 7 bases are shared with TRBD2. Looked up from germline, CDR1 is LNHDA and CDR2 is SQIVND (reference sequence). The J segment lost 0 bases and the V segment lost 6 bases, leaving 5 bases of the junction unmatched. This CDR3 contains 15 residues. The DNA for the CDR3 is TGTGCCAGTAGCGACGGGAGGCCCTCCTACAATGAGCAGTTCTTC. Encoded protein: CASSDGRPSYNEQFF.

This clonotype was seen ten or more times. The chain is built from TRBV6-1 and TRBJ2-7; D not certain. Trimming took off 1 base at V and 4 bases at J, with 11 bases between the two ends. Germline CDR1 MNHNS, CDR2 SASEGT. This CDR3 has 14 amino acids. This CDR3 is CASSEVEWSYEQYV. The CDR3 DNA reads TGTGCCAGCAGTGAAGTTGAGTGGAGTTACGAGCAGTACGTC.

The sample holds a few counts of this clonotype. V usage is TRBV4-2 and J usage is TRBJ2-2; unclear D gene. The germline V gene encodes CDR1 LGHNA and CDR2 YNFKEQ. The length of the CDR3 is 16 residues. V was clipped by 0 bases and J by 4 bases, with 12 bases between them. The DNA of the CDR3 is TGTGCCAGCAGCCAAGACCCCGGAGTCTCCACCGGGGAGCTGTTTTTT. Its translation is CASSQDPGVSTGELFF.

The chain is built from TRBV14 and TRBJ2-1; 12 bases align to TRBD2. This CDR3 region has 15 residues. V lost 6 bases and J lost 8; bases outside the gene matches: 8. The germline CDR1 and CDR2 sequences are SGHDN and FVKESK. CDR3 in DNA: TGTGCCAGCAGTTCCCTAGCGGGAGGGCCCCATGAGCAGTTCTTC. This encodes CASSSLAGGPHEQFF.

The V call is TRBV15, the J call TRBJ2-1, with 11 positions matching TRBD1. In germline, CDR1 is LNHNV, CDR2 YYDKDF (reference sequence). V lost 4 bases, J lost 0 bases, and 8 bases stayed unmatched. This CDR3 contains 18 residues. The CDR3 is CATSTLSGTGGSYNEQFF. CDR3 coding DNA: TGTGCCACCAGCACCCTCTCGGGGACAGGGGGCTCCTACAATGAGCAGTTCTTC.

V is TRBV24-1 and J is TRBJ1-2, with D possibly being TRBD1 (6 bases). The CDR3 totals 13 residues. Germline V lookup: CDR1 KGHDR, CDR2 SFDVKD. The V end was cut by 4 bases, the J end by 8 bases, with 13 bases between. The CDR3 coding sequence is TGTGCCACCAGTGACTGGGACCAGGGGGGCTACACCTTC. Amino acid sequence: CATSDWDQGGYTF.

This chain connects TRBV6-6 to TRBJ2-7; no firm D call. V lost 0 bases and J 2 bases, leaving 14 bases between the germline ends. The CDR3 is 16 residues long. Germline CDR1 and CDR2: MNHNY and SVGAGI (reference sequence). Here the CDR3 DNA reads TGTGCCAGCAGTTACTCGAAACCCTCCTATCCCTACGAGCAGTACGTC. Translated, it gives CASSYSKPSYPYEQYV.

This clonotype was counted only a few times. The gene calls are TRBV7-2 and TRBJ1-1; D remains ambiguous. The CDR3 is 12 residues long. Germline lookup yields CDR1 SGHTA and CDR2 FQGNSA. The V end lost 1 base, the J end lost 5 bases, and 5 bases lay between the germline ends. CDR3 in DNA: TGTGCCAGCAGCTTAGACTGGACTGAAGCTTTCTTT. This encodes CASSLDWTEAFF.

This clonotype was found a few times. The V and J genes are TRBV7-9 and TRBJ2-1; D remains ambiguous. CDR3 length: 11 residues. Germline values: CDR1 SEHNR, CDR2 FQNEAQ (reference sequence). Trimming pared 6 bases from V and 10 bases from J, leaving 10 bases between. CDR3 sequence reads: CASSSVEEQFF. In DNA form, the CDR3 reads TGTGCCAGCAGTTCGGTTGAGGAGCAGTTCTTC.

The table lists this clonotype with many counts. V gene TRBV7-2 combines with J gene TRBJ1-5; tentative D call: TRBD1 (5 bases). V was pared by 3 bases and J by 11 bases, with 20 bases between. The germline CDR1 and CDR2 sequences are SGHTA and FQGNSA. The CDR3 spans 15 residues. The chain's CDR3 is CASSFLVAGWVAQHF. The CDR3 DNA reads TGTGCCAGCAGCTTCCTAGTGGCAGGGTGGGTGGCCCAGCATTTT.

Only a few counts were recorded for this clonotype. The CDR3 region has the DNA TGTGCCAGCAGCTTACTGCGGGCCAGCTACGAGCAGTACGTC. Translated, it gives CASSLLRASYEQYV. The chain employs TRBV5-5 and TRBJ2-7; the D gene is possibly TRBD2 (5 bases). V lost 2 bases and J lost 3, with 12 bases in between. This CDR3 region has 14 residues. Germline V gene data show CDR1 as SGHKS and CDR2 as YYEKEE (reference sequence).

The CDR3, as DNA: TGTGCCAGCAAACACCGGGACAGGAGCACAGATACGCAGTATTTT. Translating gives CASKHRDRSTDTQYF. The V call is TRBV27, the J call TRBJ2-3; 8 bases agree with TRBD1. Germline CDR1 reads MNHEY; CDR2 reads SMNVEV (reference sequence). J gave up 0 bases and V 7 bases, and 6 bases lay outside the gene matches. The CDR3 is 15 residues long.

The chain's CDR3 is CASSPGGGGANVLTF. The CDR3 DNA sequence: TGTGCCAGCAGCCCAGGAGGGGGTGGGGCCAACGTCCTGACTTTC. The V and J genes are TRBV7-9 and TRBJ2-6; either TRBD1 or TRBD2 may fit D (6 bases each). Germline V gene data show CDR1 as SEHNR and CDR2 as FQNEAQ (reference sequence). Between the trimmed V and J ends, which lost 5 bases and 3 bases, there was a span of 11 bases. The CDR3 is 15 amino acids.

CDR3 loop: CATSDPSGSIGELFF. In DNA form, the CDR3 reads TGTGCCACCAGTGATCCGTCGGGATCGATCGGGGAGCTGTTTTTT. This chain links TRBV24-1 with TRBJ2-2; D might be TRBD2 (5 bases). The V end lost 3 bases, the J end lost 7 bases, and 14 bases lay between the germline ends. CDR3 size: 15 residues. From germline, CDR1 is KGHDR and CDR2 SFDVKD.

This clonotype showed up just a few times. The chain uses TRBV7-9 and TRBJ2-5; 11 bases fit TRBD2. Germline loops: CDR1 SEHNR, CDR2 FQNEAQ (reference sequence). After removal of 4 bases from V and 1 base from J, the junction contained 5 bases not matched to a gene. This CDR3 spans 16 amino acids. CDR3 sequence (DNA): TGTGCCAGCAGCTCGGGACTAGCGGCCACCCAAGAGACCCAGTACTTC. Residues: CASSSGLAATQETQYF.

This clonotype was counted at least ten times. V gene TRBV7-2 combines with J gene TRBJ1-1; 7 nucleotides match TRBD1. This CDR3 contains 13 residues. Looked up from germline, CDR1 is SGHTA and CDR2 is FQGNSA. V lost 6 bases and J lost 6; bases outside the gene matches: 7. CDR3 in amino acids: CASRAGQAPEAFF. The CDR3 DNA reads TGTGCCAGCAGGGCTGGACAGGCCCCTGAAGCTTTCTTT. The full variable domain, in which reference TRBV7-2 and TRBJ1-1 provide the parts outside the CDR3, is GAGVSQSPSNKVTEKGKDVELRCDPISGHTALYWYRQSLGQGLEFLIYFQGNSAPDKSGLPSDRFSAERTGGSVSTLTIQRTQQEDSAVYLCASRAGQAPEAFFGQGTRLTVV.

The J gene is TRBJ2-7, the V gene TRBV6-2 or TRBV6-3; 12 bases are a match to TRBD1. With V trimmed by 2 bases and J by 7 bases, 3 bases remained unmatched. The germline gives CDR1 MNHEY, CDR2 SVGEGT. The CDR3 extends over 14 amino acids. Written as DNA, the CDR3 is TGTGCCAGCAGTTACGGGACAGGGGGCCGGGAGCAGTACTTC. Translating gives CASSYGTGGREQYF.

The table lists this clonotype with a few counts. A much larger clone lies one base from this, so it may be a read error. This chain joins TRBV5-4 and TRBJ2-3, with TRBD2 identical over 11 bases. The CDR3 runs 14 residues. The trim removed 4 bases at V and 5 bases at J, leaving 3 bases unmatched. Germline V gene lookup returns CDR1 SGHNT and CDR2 YYREEE (reference sequence). DNA of the CDR3: TGTGCCAGCAGCCCAGGGACTAGCGGAGATACGCAGTATTTT. Protein: CASSPGTSGDTQYF.

The chain couples TRBV6-1 to TRBJ2-5; 7 nucleotides agree with TRBD1. CDR3 length: 18 residues. CDR1 and CDR2 from the germline V gene are MNHNS and SASEGT. J was trimmed by 4 bases and V by 3 bases; bases with no gene match: 17. CDR3 nucleotides: TGTGCCAGCAGTGAGCTGGTTGGGACAGACAGGGTGGGAGAGACCCAGTACTTC. Translating it yields CASSELVGTDRVGETQYF.